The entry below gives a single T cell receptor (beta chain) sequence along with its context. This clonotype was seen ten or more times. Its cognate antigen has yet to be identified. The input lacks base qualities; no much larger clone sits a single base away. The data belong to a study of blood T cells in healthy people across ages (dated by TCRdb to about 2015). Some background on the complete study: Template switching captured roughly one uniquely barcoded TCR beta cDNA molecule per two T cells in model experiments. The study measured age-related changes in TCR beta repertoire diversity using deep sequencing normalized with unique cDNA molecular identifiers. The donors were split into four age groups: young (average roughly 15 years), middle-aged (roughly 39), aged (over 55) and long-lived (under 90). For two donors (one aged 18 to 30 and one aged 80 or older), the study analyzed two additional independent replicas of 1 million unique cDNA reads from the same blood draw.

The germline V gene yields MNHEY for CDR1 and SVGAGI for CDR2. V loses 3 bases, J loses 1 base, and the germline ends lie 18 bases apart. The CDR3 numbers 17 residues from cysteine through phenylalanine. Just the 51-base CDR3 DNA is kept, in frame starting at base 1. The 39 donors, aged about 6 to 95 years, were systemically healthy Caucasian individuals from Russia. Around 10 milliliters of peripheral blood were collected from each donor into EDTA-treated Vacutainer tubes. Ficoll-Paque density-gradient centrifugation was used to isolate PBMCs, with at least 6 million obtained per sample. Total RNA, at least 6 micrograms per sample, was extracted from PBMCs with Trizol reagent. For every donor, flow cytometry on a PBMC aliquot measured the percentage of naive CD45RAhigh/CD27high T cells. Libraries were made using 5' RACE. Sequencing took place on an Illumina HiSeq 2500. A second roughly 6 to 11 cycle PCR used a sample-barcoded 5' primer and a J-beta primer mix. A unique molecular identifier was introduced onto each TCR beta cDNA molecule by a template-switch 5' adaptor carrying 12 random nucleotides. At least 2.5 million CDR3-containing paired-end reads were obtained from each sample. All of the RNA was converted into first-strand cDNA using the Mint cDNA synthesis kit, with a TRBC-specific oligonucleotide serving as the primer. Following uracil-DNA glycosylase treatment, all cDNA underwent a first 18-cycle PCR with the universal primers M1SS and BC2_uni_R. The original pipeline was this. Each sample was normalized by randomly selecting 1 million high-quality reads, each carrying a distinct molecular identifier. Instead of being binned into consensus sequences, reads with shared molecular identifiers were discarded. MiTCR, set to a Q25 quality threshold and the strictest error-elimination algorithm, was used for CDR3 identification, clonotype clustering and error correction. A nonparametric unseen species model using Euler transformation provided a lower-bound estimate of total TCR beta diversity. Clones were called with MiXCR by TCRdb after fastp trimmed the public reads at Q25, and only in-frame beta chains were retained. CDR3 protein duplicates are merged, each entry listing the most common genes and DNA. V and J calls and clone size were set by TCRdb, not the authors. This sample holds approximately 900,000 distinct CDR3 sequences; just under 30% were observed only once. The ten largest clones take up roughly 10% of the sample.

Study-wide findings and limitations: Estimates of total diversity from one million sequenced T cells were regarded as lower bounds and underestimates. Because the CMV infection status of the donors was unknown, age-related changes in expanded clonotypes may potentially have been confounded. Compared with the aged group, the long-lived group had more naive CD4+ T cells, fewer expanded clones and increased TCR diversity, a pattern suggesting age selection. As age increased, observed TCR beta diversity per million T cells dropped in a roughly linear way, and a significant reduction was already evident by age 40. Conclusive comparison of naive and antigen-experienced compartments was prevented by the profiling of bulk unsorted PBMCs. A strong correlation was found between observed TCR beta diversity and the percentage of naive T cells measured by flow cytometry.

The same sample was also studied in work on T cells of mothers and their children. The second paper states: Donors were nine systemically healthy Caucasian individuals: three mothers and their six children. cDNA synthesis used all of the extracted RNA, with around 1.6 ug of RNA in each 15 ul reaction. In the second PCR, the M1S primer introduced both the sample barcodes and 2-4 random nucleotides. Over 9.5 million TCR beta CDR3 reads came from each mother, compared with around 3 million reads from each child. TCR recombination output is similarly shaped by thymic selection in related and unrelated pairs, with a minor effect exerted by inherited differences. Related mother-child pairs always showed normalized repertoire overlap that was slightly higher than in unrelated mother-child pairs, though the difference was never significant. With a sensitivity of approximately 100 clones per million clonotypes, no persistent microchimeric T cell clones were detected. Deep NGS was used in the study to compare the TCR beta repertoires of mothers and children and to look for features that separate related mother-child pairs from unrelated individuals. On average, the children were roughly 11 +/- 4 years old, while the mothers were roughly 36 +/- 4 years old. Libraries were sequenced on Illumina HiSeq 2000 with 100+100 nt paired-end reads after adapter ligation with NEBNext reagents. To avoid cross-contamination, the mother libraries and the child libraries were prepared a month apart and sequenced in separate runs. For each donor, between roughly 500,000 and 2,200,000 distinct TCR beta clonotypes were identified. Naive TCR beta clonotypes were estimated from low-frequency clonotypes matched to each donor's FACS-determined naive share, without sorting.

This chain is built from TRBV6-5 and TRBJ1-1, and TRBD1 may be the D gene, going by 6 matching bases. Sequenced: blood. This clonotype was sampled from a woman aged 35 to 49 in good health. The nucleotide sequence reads TGTGCCAGCAGTTATTCTACTTCCGGGACACGGAACACTGAAGCTTTCTTT. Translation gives CASSYSTSGTRNTEAFF.